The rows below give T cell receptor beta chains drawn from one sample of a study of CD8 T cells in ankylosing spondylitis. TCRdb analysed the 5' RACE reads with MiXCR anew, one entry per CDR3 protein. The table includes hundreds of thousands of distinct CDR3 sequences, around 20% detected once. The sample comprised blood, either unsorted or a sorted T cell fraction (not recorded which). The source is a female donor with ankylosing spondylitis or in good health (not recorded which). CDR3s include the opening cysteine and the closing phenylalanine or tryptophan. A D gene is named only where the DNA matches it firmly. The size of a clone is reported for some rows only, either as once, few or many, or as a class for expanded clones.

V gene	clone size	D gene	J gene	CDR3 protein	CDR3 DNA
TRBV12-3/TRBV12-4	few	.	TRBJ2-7	CASRGDRWEQYF	TGTGCCAGCAGGGGCGACAGGTGGGAGCAGTACTTC
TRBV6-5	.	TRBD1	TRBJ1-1	CASSFRQGGVTEAFF	TGTGCCAGCAGTTTTCGACAGGGAGGTGTCACTGAAGCTTTCTTT
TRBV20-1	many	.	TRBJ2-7	CSARTRDRYYEQYF	TGCAGTGCTAGGACCCGGGACCGATACTACGAGCAGTACTTC
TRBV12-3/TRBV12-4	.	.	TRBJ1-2	CASSLNRASGYTF	TGTGCCAGCAGTTTAAACAGGGCGAGTGGCTACACCTTC
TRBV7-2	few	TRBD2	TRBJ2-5	CASTWDSGGEETQYF	TGTGCCAGCACCTGGGATAGCGGGGGGGAAGAGACCCAGTACTTC
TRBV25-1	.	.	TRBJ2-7	CASSEGVSRNEQYF	TGTGCCAGCAGTGAAGGGGTCAGTAGGAACGAGCAGTACTTC
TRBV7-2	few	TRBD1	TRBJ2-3	CASSVRGRAVDTQYF	TGTGCCAGCAGCGTTAGGGGGCGGGCTGTAGATACGCAGTATTTT
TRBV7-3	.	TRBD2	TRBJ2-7	CASSLGGDHEQYF	TGTGCCAGCAGCTTAGGGGGGGACCACGAGCAGTACTTC
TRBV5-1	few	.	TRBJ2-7	CASKVRGWYEQYF	TGCGCCAGCAAGGTCAGGGGCTGGTACGAGCAGTACTTC
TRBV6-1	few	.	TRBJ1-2	CATRGINYGYTF	TGTGCCACCAGAGGGATTAACTATGGCTACACCTTC
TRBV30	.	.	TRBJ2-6	CAWSRAGAGANVLTF	TGTGCCTGGAGTCGGGCAGGGGCTGGGGCCAACGTCCTGACTTTC
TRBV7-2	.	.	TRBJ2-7	CASSLIQGPHEQYF	TGTGCCAGCAGCTTAATACAGGGCCCCCACGAGCAGTACTTC
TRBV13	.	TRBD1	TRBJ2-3	CASSLRTGGAGDTQYF	TGTGCCAGCAGCTTAAGGACAGGGGGCGCGGGAGATACGCAGTATTTT
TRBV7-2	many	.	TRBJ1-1	CASSLNHMRDTRW	TGTGCCAGCAGCTTAAACCATATGCGGGACACCCGGTGG
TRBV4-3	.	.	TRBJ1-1	CASSQVADSNTEAFF	TGCGCCAGCAGCCAAGTGGCGGACAGCAACACTGAAGCTTTCTTT